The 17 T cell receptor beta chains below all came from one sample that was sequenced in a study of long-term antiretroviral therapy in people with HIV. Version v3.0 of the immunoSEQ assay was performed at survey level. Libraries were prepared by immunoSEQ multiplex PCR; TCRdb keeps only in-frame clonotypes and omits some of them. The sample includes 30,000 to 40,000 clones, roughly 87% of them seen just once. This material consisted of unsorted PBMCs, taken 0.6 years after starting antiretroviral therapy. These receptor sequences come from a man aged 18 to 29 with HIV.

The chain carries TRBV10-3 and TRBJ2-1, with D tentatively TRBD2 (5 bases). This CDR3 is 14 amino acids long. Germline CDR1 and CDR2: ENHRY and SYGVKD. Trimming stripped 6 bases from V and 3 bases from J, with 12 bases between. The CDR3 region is CAIRGSANYNEQFF. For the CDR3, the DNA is TGTGCCATCAGGGGTAGCGCGAACTACAATGAGCAGTTCTTC.

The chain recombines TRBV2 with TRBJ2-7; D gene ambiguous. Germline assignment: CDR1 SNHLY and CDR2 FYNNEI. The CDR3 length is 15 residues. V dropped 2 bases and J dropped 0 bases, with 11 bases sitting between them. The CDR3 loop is CASSELDVPSYEQYF. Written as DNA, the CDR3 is TGTGCCAGCAGTGAACTCGACGTTCCCTCCTACGAGCAGTACTTC.

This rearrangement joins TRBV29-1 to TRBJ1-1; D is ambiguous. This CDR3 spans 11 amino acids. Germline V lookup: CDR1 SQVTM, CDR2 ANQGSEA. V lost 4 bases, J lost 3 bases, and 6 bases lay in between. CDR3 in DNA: TGCAGCGTTGGTTTTTACACTGAAGCTTTCTTT. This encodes CSVGFYTEAFF.

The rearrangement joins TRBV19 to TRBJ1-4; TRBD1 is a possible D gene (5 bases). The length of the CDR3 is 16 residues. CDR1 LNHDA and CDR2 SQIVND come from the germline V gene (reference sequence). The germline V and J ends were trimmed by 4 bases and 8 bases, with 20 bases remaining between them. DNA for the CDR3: TGTGCCAGTAGTACAGAAAAGACCCGGAAGGGGGAAAAACTGTTTTTT. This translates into CASSTEKTRKGEKLFF.

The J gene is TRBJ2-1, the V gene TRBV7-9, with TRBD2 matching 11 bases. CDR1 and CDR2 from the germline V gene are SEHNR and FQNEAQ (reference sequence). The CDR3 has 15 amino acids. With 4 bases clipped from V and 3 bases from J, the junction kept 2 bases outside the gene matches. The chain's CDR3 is CASSSGLAVYNEQFF. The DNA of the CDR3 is TGTGCCAGCAGCTCGGGACTAGCGGTCTACAATGAGCAGTTCTTC.

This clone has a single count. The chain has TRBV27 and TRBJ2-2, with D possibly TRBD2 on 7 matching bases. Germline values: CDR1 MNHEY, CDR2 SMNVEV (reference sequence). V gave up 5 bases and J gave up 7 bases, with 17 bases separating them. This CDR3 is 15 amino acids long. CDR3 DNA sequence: TGTGCCAGCAGTCCGAAACAGGGAGGGATCGGGGAGCTGTTTTTT. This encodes CASSPKQGGIGELFF.

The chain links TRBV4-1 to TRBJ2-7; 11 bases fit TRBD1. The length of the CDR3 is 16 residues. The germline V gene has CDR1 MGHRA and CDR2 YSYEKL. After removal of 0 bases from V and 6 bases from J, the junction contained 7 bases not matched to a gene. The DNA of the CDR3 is TGCGCCAGCAGCCAAGATGCGCCGGGACAGGGGGGCGAGCAGTACTTC. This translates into CASSQDAPGQGGEQYF.

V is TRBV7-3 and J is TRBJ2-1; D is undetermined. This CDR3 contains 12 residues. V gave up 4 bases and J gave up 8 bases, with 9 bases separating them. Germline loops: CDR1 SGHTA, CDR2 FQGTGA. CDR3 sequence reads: CASSSEQHEQFF. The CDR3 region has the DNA TGTGCCAGCAGCTCAGAACAGCATGAGCAGTTCTTC.

The CDR3 spells CASSLRTSGNGELFF. DNA for the CDR3: TGTGCCAGCAGTTTAAGGACTAGCGGGAACGGGGAGCTGTTTTTT. The chain carries TRBV27 and TRBJ2-2; 12 positions agree with TRBD2. The CDR3 runs to 15 residues. J lost 7 bases, V lost 2 bases, and 2 bases had no gene match. CDR1 is MNHEY and CDR2 is SMNVEV in the germline V gene (reference sequence).

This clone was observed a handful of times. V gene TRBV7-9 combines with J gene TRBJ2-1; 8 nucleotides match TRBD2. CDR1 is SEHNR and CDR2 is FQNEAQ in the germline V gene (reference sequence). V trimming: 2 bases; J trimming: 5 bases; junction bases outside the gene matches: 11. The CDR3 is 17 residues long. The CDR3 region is CASSLTPGSGSHNEQFF. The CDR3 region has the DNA TGTGCCAGCAGCTTAACCCCGGGGAGCGGGAGCCACAATGAGCAGTTCTTC.

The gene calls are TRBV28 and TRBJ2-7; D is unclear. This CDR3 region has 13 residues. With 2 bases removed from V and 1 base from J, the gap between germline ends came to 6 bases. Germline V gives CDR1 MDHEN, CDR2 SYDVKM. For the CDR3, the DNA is TGTGCCAGCAGTTTAACCCTTTCCTACGAGCAGTACTTC. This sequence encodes CASSLTLSYEQYF.

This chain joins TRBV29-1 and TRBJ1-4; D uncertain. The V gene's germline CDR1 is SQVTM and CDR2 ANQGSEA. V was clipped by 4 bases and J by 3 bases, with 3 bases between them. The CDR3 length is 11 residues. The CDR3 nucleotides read TGCAGCGTTGCCGCTAATGAAAAACTGTTTTTT. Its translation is CSVAANEKLFF.

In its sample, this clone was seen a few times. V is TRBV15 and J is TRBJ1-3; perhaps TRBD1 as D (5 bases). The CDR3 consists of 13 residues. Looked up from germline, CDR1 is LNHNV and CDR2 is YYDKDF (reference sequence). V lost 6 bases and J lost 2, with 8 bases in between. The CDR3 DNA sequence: TGTGCCACCAGGCAACAGGCTGGAAACACCATATATTTT. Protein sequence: CATRQQAGNTIYF.

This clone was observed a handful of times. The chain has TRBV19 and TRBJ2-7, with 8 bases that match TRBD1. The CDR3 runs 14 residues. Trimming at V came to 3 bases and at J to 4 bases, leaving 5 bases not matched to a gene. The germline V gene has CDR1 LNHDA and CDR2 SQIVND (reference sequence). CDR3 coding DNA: TGTGCCAGTAGTATCAGCAGGGGGCTATACGAGCAGTACTTC. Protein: CASSISRGLYEQYF.

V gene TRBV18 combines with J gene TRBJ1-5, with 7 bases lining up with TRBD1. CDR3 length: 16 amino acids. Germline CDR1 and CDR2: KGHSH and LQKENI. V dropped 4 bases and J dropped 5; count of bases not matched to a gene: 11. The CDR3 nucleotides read TGTGCCAGCTCACTACAGGGACAGAGTCGCTATCAGCCCCAGCATTTT. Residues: CASSLQGQSRYQPQHF.

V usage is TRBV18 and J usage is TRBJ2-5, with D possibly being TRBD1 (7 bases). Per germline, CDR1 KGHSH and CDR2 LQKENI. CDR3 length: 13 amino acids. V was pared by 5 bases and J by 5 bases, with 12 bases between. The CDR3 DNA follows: TGTGCCAGCTCAACACAGGGGAGGGAGACCCAGTACTTC. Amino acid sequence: CASSTQGRETQYF.

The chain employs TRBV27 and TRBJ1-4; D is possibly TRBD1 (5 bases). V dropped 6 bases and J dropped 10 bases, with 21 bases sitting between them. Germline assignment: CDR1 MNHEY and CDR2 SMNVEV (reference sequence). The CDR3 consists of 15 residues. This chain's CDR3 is CASSPTGALGGKLFF. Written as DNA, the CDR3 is TGTGCCAGCAGCCCAACAGGCGCCCTTGGGGGAAAACTGTTTTTT.